This T cell receptor beta chain was sequenced in a study of identical twins. The study, taken as a whole, reports: Instead of following the same donors, the conclusions were based on cross-sectional statistical analysis. Modelling approaches yielded underestimates of out-of-frame TCR alpha sharing between monozygotic twins. Fewer insertions were carried by abundant cord blood beta clonotypes, but none was seen in memory repertoires.

Healthy Caucasians were all of the donors. The V gene's germline CDR1 is SGHNT and CDR2 YENEEA. V lost 0 bases and J 1 base, leaving 6 bases between the germline ends. The CDR3 contains 15 residues. In TCRdb, the 5' RACE reads were re-called with MiXCR into one record per CDR3 protein. This repertoire shows around 490,000 distinct CDR3 sequences, about 16% found once; its top ten account for roughly 0.46%. A word on this clonotype: What it binds is not known.

These data were also reused for a study on yellow fever vaccine responses in identical twins.

The sequenced material came from CD4+ T cells sorted from blood. The chain uses TRBV11-3 and TRBJ2-2; no clear D gene. The receptor was derived from a young woman in good health. The DNA for the CDR3 is TGTGCCAGCAGCTTAGATCCGGGGAACACCGGGGAGCTGTTTTTT. It is translated as CASSLDPGNTGELFF.